This T cell receptor (beta chain) was identified during a study of blood T cell repertoires in COVID-19 (dated by TCRdb to 2018 to 2021). Looking at the study overall: Collaborator samples came from the United States, Italy and Spain and covered acute and convalescent phases of COVID-19. The prospective study material was composed of cDNA or gDNA derived from T cells, B-cell-depleted T cells, or PBMCs. Deeply sampled blood TCRbeta repertoires from subjects exposed to, actively infected with, or recovered from COVID-19 were included in the dataset. The repertoires were released in a freely available public database intended as a resource for research on the immune response to SARS-CoV-2. Samples were obtained from the ongoing ImmuneRACE study (first 160 participants) and from 1,254 subjects provided by 6 global collaborators. Nearly every sample came with metadata listing a de-identified subject ID, COVID-19 status, age in years and sex. Where available, HLA class I and class II types were obtained from metadata supplied by the sample provider rather than from assay-based typing. Points the paper makes about the study in general: How much clinical and demographic metadata was included differed by source and by participant, and the metadata was provided uncurated.

V is cut by 8 bases and J by 1 base, and the space between the germline ends is 8 bases. Taken from the germline V gene (reference sequence), the CDR1 and CDR2 loops are MNHEY and SMNVEV. Counted from cysteine to phenylalanine, this CDR3 has 12 amino acids. The kept DNA is CDR3 alone, 36 bases in frame from the first base. Enrolling through a virtual design, the prospective study's participants ranged in age from roughly 18 to 95 years and lived across 24 United States geographic areas. In the prospective study, cohorts were assigned on the basis of participant-reported clinical history obtained from a screening survey and a study questionnaire. Recovered participants in ImmuneRACE Cohort 3 were defined by two consecutive negative NP/OP PCR tests, clearance by a healthcare professional, or resolution of symptoms. Mobile phlebotomists in the prospective study collected whole blood, serum and a nasopharyngeal or oropharyngeal swab from every participant. Prospective study participants could optionally give additional blood draws and questionnaires over a 2-month period. Blood samples from the prospective study were shipped frozen or at room temperature prior to DNA extraction.

TCRbeta CDR3 regions were amplified from genomic DNA using the immunoSEQ Assay, a bias-controlled multiplex PCR. In the paper's pipeline: Nucleated cell counts per sample were estimated from amplification of reference gene primers within the assay. To quantify the absolute abundance of each unique TCRbeta CDR3 rearrangement, sequence reads were collapsed and filtered. Productive Simpson clonality was computed per sample as the square root of Simpson's diversity index over productive rearrangements. The table comes from immuneACCESS by way of TCRdb, which keeps in-frame sequences with V and J called. Part of the clones is missing from these tables; in studies checked, under half for an unresolved V gene and the rest for unknown reasons. V and J calls and clone size are given by that table; D and trimming were obtained from the DNA. Counted in this sample were roughly 360,000 clones; around 87% of them appeared once. 1.3% of the sample is held by the ten biggest clonotypes.

A note on this clone: Its antigen is not yet known. The sample holds no much larger clone one base away, and base qualities are not on file.

The chain is encoded by TRBV27 joined to TRBJ1-2; TRBD1 could be the D gene, as 6 bases match. This sequence was found in a man younger than 45 who had recovered from COVID-19. Sequencing used PBMCs or T cells enriched from blood (not recorded which). The nucleotide sequence reads as follows: TGTGCCAGCGGCAGGGGTAACTATGGCTACACCTTC. This is translated as CASGRGNYGYTF.